This paragraph reports one T cell receptor beta chain. Its matching antigen is unknown. This sample is drawn from a study of cytomegalovirus exposure and HLA in healthy donors. Measured with immunoSEQ multiplex PCR; TCRdb has only the in-frame clones, and not every one. Among hundreds of thousands of clones listed, 83% were seen once. Study conclusions and caveats: The tendency of first-cohort TCR clusters to co-occur in the roughly 130 validation repertoires emerged from a later analysis.

V trimming: 4 bases; J trimming: 10 bases; junction bases outside the gene matches: 10. The germline gives CDR1 ENHRY, CDR2 SYGVKD. The CDR3 has 15 amino acids. The sample taken for sequencing was PBMCs. This clonotype was obtained from a woman aged 18 to 35 in good health and CMV-seronegative. The chain employs TRBV10-3 and TRBJ2-1; 10 positions agree with TRBD2. CDR3 amino acids: CAISAGTSDLREQFF. The CDR3 DNA sequence: TGTGCCATCAGTGCTGGGACTAGCGACCTGAGGGAGCAGTTCTTC.